Below are 13 T cell receptor beta chains sequenced from a single sample in a study of identical twins (dated by TCRdb to the mid-2010s). Library generation was performed with 5' RACE. The sequencer was an Illumina HiSeq 2000. Using fastp at Q25 and MiXCR, TCRdb reprocessed the public reads and kept productive beta chains. Here each entry gathers all rows of one CDR3 protein and keeps the most common genes and DNA. A total of nearly 250,000 distinct CDR3 sequences appear in this sample, approximately 7% of them only once. The ten largest clonotypes hold approximately 3.7% of the sample. The same sample was also used in a study of yellow fever vaccine responses in identical twins.

Sample: memory (CD45RO+) T cells sorted from blood. Reading the label with the study, this specimen's cell subset or site is: CD45RO+ enriched T cells. These receptors were taken from a woman under 30 in good health.

This clonotype was counted at least ten times. CDR3 bases: TGTGCCATCAGGGGACTATTCACAGATACGCAGTATTTT. It yields the protein CAIRGLFTDTQYF. This sequence joins TRBV10-3 and TRBJ2-3; 7 positions match TRBD2. Per germline, CDR1 ENHRY and CDR2 SYGVKD. The length of the CDR3 is 13 residues. The junction had 2 bases not matched to a gene; V was cut back by 6 bases and J by 2 bases.

This clonotype appeared many times. The rearrangement joins TRBV5-1 to TRBJ2-2, with 11 positions matching TRBD2. J was trimmed by 3 bases and V by 4 bases; bases with no gene match: 17. In germline, CDR1 is SGHRS, CDR2 YFSETQ. CDR3 length equals 20 residues. Here the CDR3 DNA reads TGCGCCAGCAGCCGCTTTTATCTACTAGCGGGGGCTTTGGACACCGGGGAGCTGTTTTTT. Protein sequence: CASSRFYLLAGALDTGELFF.

This clonotype was detected ten times or more. The J gene is TRBJ2-5, the V gene TRBV29-1; D perhaps matches TRBD2 (6 bases). Trimming left V 7 bases short and J 2 bases short, with 17 bases between. Germline V CDR1 and CDR2: SQVTM, ANQGSEA. This CDR3 has 14 amino acids. CDR3 residues: CSAPSGSGQETQYF. The DNA for the CDR3 is TGCAGCGCCCCCAGTGGGAGCGGGCAAGAGACCCAGTACTTC.

There are many counts of this clonotype. The chain carries TRBV14 and TRBJ2-2; 7 nucleotides match TRBD2. This CDR3 comprises 14 residues. Trimming cost V 4 bases and J 7 bases; bases outside gene matches: 6. Germline CDR1 and CDR2: SGHDN and FVKESK. DNA for the CDR3: TGTGCCAGCAGCCCCGGACTAGGAAACGGGGAGCTGTTTTTT. Amino acid sequence: CASSPGLGNGELFF.

This clonotype was detected many times. This chain connects TRBV29-1 to TRBJ1-2; 8 positions match TRBD1. This CDR3 spans 13 amino acids. The V gene end was trimmed by 7 bases and the J gene end by 5 bases; junction bases not matched to a gene: 9. Per the germline V gene, CDR1 is SQVTM and CDR2 is ANQGSEA. The CDR3 DNA reads as TGCAGCGGCAATATAGGACAGGGTTATGGCTACACCTTC. It is translated as CSGNIGQGYGYTF. The whole variable domain, filled in from reference TRBV29-1 and TRBJ1-2, reads SAVISQKPSRDICQRGTSLTIQCQVDSQVTMMFWYRQQPGQSLTLIATANQGSEATYESGFVIDKFPISRPNLTFSTLTVSNMSPEDSSIYLCSGNIGQGYGYTFGSGTRLTVV.

The chain is built from TRBV5-5 and TRBJ1-1, with D possibly matching TRBD1 (6 bases). CDR1 is SGHKS and CDR2 is YYEKEE in the germline V gene (reference sequence). V was clipped by 4 bases and J by 2 bases, with 12 bases between them. The CDR3 extends over 14 amino acids. DNA for the CDR3: TGTGCCAGCAGCACACAGGGCGTAAACACTGAAGCTTTCTTT. Translated, it gives CASSTQGVNTEAFF.

This clonotype was seen many times. The chain joins TRBV5-1 to TRBJ2-4; 11 bases align to TRBD1. The ends lost 4 bases at V and 0 bases at J; junction bases unmatched: 6. The CDR3 length is 17 residues. Germline V gene data show CDR1 as SGHRS and CDR2 as YFSETQ. CDR3 bases: TGCGCCAGCAGCCTGGGTGGACAGGGGGCAGCCAAAAACATTCAGTACTTC. Translated: CASSLGGQGAAKNIQYF.

The sample holds a few counts of this clonotype. The chain uses TRBV28 and TRBJ1-3; no reliable D call. CDR3 size: 13 residues. The germline CDR1 and CDR2 sequences are MDHEN and SYDVKM. Trimming cost V 2 bases and J 7 bases, with 9 bases left between them. The CDR3 spells CASSLGLWNTIYF. DNA for the CDR3: TGTGCCAGCAGTTTAGGACTTTGGAACACCATATATTTT. Full variable domain (remainder filled in from reference TRBV28 and TRBJ1-3): DVKVTQSSRYLVKRTGEKVFLECVQDMDHENMFWYRQDPGLGLRLIYFSYDVKMKEKGDIPEGYSVSREKKERFSLILESASTNQTSMYLCASSLGLWNTIYFGEGSWLTVV.

CDR3 DNA: TGCAGTGCTAGAGTTCAGCGCCCGAGCTCCTACGAGCAGTACTTC. Residues: CSARVQRPSSYEQYF. The chain employs TRBV20-1 and TRBJ2-7; D gene ambiguous. V shed 1 base and J shed 0 bases, with 13 bases lying between them. This CDR3 spans 15 amino acids. Germline values: CDR1 DFQATT, CDR2 SNEGSKA (reference sequence).

V gene TRBV12-3 or TRBV12-4 combines with J gene TRBJ1-6, with 8 bases aligning to TRBD1. V trimming: 5 bases; J trimming: 9 bases; junction bases outside the gene matches: 6. CDR3 size: 14 residues. DNA for the CDR3: TGTGCCAGCAGTAAACCAGGGGGCAGTTCACCCCTCCACTTT. Protein sequence: CASSKPGGSSPLHF.

This clonotype was seen many times. V is TRBV12-3 or TRBV12-4 and J is TRBJ2-2, with 8 nucleotides matching TRBD1. V shed 3 bases and J 5 bases; nucleotides not matched to a gene: 5. CDR3 length: 15 amino acids. In DNA, the CDR3 is TGTGCCAGCAGTTTTGCAGGGGGCCGAACCGGGGAGCTGTTTTTT. Translating gives CASSFAGGRTGELFF.

The chain is built from TRBV5-1 and TRBJ2-3, with D possibly being TRBD1 (6 bases). The ends were cut back, 0 bases at V and 4 bases at J, with 9 bases in the middle. Germline V CDR1 and CDR2: SGHRS, YFSETQ. The CDR3 is 14 residues long. The CDR3 DNA sequence: TGCGCCAGCAGCTTGGGTGGGGGCTCAGATACGCAGTATTTT. Protein product: CASSLGGGSDTQYF.

This clonotype was recorded many times. V gene TRBV3-1 combines with J gene TRBJ2-7, with a tentative D call TRBD2 (6 bases). Germline-derived CDR1 and CDR2 are LGHDT and YNNKEL (reference sequence). The CDR3 runs 14 residues. Between the trimmed V and J ends, which lost 3 bases and 0 bases, there was a span of 9 bases. The CDR3 here is CASSHSGVSYEQYF. The CDR3 DNA reads TGTGCCAGCAGCCACTCGGGAGTCTCCTACGAGCAGTACTTC.